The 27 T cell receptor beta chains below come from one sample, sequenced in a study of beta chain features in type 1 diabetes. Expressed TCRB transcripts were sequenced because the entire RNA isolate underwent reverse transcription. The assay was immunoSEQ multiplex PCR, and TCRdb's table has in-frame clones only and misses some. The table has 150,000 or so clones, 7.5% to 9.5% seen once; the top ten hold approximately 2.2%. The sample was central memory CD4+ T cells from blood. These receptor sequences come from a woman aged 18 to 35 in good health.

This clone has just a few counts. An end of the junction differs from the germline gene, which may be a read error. In DNA, the CDR3 is TGTGCTAGCAGCTCTGACAGGCAAGAGACCCAGTACTTC. Amino acids: CASSSDRQETQYF. The chain employs TRBV7-7 and TRBJ2-5; tentatively, D is TRBD1 (6 bases). CDR3 size: 13 residues. Germline V gives CDR1 SSHAT, CDR2 FNYEAQ (reference sequence).

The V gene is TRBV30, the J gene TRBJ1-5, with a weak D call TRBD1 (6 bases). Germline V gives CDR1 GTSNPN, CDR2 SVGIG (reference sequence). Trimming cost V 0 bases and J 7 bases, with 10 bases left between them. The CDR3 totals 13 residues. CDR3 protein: CAWSVQGSQPQHF. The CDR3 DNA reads TGTGCCTGGAGTGTCCAGGGGAGCCAGCCCCAGCATTTT.

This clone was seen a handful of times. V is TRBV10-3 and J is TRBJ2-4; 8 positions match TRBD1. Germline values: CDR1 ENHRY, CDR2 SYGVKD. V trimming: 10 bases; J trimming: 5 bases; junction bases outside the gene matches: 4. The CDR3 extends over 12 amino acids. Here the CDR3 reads CASGQGQNIQYF. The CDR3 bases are TGTGCCAGCGGACAGGGCCAAAACATTCAGTACTTC.

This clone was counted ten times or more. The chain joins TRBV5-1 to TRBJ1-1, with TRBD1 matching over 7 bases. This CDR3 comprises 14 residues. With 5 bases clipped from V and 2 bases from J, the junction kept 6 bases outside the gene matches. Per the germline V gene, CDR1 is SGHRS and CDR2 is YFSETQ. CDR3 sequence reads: CASREGQTNTEAFF. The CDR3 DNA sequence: TGCGCCAGCAGGGAGGGACAGACCAACACTGAAGCTTTCTTT.

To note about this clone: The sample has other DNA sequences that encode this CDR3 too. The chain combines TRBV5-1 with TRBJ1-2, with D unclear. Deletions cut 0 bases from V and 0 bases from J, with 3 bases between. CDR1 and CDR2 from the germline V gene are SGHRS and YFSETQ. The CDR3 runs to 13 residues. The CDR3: CASSLDTNYGYTF. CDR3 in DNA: TGCGCCAGCAGCTTGGACACTAACTATGGCTACACCTTC.

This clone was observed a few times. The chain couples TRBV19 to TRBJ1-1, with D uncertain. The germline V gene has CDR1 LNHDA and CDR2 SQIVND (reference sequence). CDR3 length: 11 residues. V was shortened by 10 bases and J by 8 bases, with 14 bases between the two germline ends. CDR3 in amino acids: CATRSGREAFF. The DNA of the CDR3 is TGTGCCACCAGATCGGGAAGAGAAGCTTTCTTT.

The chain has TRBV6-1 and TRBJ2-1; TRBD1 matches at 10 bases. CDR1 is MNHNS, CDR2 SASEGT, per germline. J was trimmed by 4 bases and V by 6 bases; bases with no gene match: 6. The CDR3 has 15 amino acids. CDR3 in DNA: TGTGCCAGCAGGGGGACAGGGGCCCGATACAATGAGCAGTTCTTC. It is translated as CASRGTGARYNEQFF.

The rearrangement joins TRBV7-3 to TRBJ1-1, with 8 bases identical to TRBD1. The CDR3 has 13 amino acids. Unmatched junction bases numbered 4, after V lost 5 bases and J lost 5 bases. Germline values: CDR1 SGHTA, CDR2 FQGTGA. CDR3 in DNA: TGTGCCAGCAGCCAAAGACAGGGGACTGAAGCTTTCTTT. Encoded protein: CASSQRQGTEAFF. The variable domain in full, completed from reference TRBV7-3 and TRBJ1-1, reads GAGVSQTPSNKVTEKGKYVELRCDPISGHTALYWYRQSLGQGPEFLIYFQGTGAADDSGLPNDRFFAVRPEGSVSTLKIQRTERGDSAVYLCASSQRQGTEAFFGQGTRLTVV.

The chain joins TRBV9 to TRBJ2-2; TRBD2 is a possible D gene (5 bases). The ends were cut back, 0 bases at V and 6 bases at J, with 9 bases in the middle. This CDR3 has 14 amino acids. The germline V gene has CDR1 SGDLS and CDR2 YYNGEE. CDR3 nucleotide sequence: TGTGCCAGCAGCGTAGCTGCGGGCTCCGGGGAGCTGTTTTTT. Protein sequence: CASSVAAGSGELFF.

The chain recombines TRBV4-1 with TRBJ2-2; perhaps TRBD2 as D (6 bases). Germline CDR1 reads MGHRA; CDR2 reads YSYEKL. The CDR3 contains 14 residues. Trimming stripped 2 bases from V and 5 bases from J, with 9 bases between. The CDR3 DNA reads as TGCGCCAGCAGCCAACCGGGACTGACCGGGGAGCTGTTTTTT. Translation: CASSQPGLTGELFF.

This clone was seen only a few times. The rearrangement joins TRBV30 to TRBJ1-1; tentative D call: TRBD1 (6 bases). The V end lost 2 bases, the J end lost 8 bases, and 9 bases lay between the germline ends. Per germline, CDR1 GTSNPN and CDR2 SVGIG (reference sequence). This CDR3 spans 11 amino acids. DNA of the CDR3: TGTGCCTGGAGTTCCGGGACAGAAGCTTTCTTT. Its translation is CAWSSGTEAFF.

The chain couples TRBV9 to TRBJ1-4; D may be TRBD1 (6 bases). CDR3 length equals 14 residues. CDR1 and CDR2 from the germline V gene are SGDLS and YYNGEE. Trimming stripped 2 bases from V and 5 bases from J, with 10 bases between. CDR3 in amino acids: CASSVGGQNEKLFF. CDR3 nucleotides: TGTGCCAGCAGCGTCGGAGGACAGAATGAAAAACTGTTTTTT.

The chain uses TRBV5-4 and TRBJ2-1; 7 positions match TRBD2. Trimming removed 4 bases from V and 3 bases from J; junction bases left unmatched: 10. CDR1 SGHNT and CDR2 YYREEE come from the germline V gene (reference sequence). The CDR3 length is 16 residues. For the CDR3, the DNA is TGTGCCAGCAGCGGGGGGACTAACCTAAACTACAATGAGCAGTTCTTC. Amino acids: CASSGGTNLNYNEQFF.

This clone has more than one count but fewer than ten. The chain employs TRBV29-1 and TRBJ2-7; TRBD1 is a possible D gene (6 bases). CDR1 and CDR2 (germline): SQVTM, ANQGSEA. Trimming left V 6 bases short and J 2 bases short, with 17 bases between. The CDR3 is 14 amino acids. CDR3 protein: CSVAPGTTTYEQYF. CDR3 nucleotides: TGCAGCGTAGCACCCGGGACAACCACCTACGAGCAGTACTTC.

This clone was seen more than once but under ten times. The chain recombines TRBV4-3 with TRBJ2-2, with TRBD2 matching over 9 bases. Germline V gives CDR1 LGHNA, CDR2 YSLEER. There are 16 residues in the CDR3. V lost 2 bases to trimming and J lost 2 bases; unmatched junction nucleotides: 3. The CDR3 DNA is TGCGCCAGCAGCCAACTAGCGGGGATAAACACCGGGGAGCTGTTTTTT. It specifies CASSQLAGINTGELFF.

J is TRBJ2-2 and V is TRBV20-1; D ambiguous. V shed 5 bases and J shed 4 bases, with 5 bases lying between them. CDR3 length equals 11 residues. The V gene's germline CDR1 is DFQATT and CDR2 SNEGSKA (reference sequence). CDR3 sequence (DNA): TGCAGTGCTGAGCTCACCGGGGAGCTGTTTTTT. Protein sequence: CSAELTGELFF.

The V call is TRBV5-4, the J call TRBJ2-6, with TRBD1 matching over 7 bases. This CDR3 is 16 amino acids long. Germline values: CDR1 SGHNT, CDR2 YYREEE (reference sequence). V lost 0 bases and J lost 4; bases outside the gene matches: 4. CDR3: CASSLGRGLGANVLTF. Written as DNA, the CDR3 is TGTGCCAGCAGCTTGGGCAGGGGGTTGGGGGCCAACGTCCTGACTTTC.

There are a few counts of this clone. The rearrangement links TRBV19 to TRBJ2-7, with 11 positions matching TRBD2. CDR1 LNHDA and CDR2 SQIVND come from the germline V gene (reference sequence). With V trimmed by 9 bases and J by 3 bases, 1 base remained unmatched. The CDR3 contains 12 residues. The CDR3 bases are TGTGCCAGCGGGACTAGCGGCTACGAGCAGTACTTC. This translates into CASGTSGYEQYF. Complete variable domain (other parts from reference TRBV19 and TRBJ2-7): DGGITQSPKYLFRKEGQNVTLSCEQNLNHDAMYWYRQDPGQGLRLIYYSQIVNDFQKGDIAEGYSVSREKKESFPLTVTSAQKNPTAFYLCASGTSGYEQYFGPGTRLTVT.

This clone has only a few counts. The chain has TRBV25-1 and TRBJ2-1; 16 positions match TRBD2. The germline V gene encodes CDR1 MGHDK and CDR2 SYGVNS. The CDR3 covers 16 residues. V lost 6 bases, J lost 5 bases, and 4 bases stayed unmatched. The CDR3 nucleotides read TGTGCCAGCAGCTGGGGACTAGCGGGGGGGGACAATGAGCAGTTCTTC. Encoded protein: CASSWGLAGGDNEQFF. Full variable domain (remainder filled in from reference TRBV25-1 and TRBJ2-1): EADIYQTPRYLVIGTGKKITLECSQTMGHDKMYWYQQDPGMELHLIHYSYGVNSTEKGDLSSESTVSRIRTEHFPLTLESARPSHTSQYLCASSWGLAGGDNEQFFGPGTRLTVL.

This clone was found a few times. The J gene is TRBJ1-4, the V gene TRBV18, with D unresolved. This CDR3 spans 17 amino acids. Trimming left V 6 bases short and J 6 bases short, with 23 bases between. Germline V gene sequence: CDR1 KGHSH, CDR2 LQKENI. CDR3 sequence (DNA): TGTGCCAGCTCCCCAGACCTCTCCCTGATGGGCCATGAAAAACTGTTTTTT. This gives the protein CASSPDLSLMGHEKLFF.

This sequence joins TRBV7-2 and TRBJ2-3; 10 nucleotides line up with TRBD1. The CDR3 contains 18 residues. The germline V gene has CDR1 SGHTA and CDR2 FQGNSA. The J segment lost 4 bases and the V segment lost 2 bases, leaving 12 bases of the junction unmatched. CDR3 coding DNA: TGTGCCAGCAGCTTAAATGGTCGGACAGGGGGAGACGCAGATACGCAGTATTTT. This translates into CASSLNGRTGGDADTQYF.

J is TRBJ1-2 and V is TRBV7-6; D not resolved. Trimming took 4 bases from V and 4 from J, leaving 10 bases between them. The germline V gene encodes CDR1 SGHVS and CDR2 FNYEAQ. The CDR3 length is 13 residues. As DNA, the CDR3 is TGTGCCAGCAGCTCCGCGCCCTCCTATGGCTACACCTTC. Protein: CASSSAPSYGYTF.

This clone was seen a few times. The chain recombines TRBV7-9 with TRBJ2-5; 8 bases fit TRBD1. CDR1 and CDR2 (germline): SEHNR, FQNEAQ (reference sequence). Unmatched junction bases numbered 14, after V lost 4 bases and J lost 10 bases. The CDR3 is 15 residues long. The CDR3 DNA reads TGTGCCAGCAGCTCCCGAGGACAGGGATCCGTGGACCAGTACTTC. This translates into CASSSRGQGSVDQYF.

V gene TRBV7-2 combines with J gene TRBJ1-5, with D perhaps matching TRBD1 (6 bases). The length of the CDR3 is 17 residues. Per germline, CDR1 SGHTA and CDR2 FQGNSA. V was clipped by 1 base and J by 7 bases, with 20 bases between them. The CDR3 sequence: CASSLGSGVGGRQPQHF. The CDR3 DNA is TGTGCCAGCAGCTTAGGGTCAGGGGTGGGTGGCCGGCAGCCCCAGCATTTT.

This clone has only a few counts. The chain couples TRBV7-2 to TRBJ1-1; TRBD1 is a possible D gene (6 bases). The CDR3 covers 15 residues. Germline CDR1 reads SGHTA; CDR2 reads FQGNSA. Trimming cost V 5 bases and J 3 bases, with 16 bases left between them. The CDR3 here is CASSKGLQGHTEAFF. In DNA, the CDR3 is TGTGCCAGCAGCAAAGGGTTACAGGGACACACTGAAGCTTTCTTT.

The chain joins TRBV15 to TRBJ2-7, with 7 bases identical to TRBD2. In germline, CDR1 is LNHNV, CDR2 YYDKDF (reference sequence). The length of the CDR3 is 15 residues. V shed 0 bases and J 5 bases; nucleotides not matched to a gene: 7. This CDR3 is CATSRDGGRRNEQYF. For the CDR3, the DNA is TGTGCCACCAGCAGAGATGGCGGGAGAAGGAACGAGCAGTACTTC.

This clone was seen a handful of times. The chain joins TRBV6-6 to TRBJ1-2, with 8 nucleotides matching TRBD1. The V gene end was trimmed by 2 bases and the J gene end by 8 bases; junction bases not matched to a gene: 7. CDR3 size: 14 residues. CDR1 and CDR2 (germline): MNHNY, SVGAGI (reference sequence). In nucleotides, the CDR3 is TGTGCCAGCAGTTACCGACAGGGGCTGGAAGGCTACACCTTC. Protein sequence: CASSYRQGLEGYTF.